A selection of T cell receptor beta chains follows, all from one sample in a study of cytomegalovirus exposure and HLA in healthy donors. TCRdb keeps only in-frame clones here, not all; method: immunoSEQ multiplex PCR. The table has about 140,000 clones, around 80% seen once. The sequenced sample was PBMCs. These receptors originate from a woman aged 55-69 years in good health and CMV-seropositive. The CDR3 runs from the conserved cysteine through the conserved F or W. A D gene is named only where the DNA matches it firmly. Not all rows give a size; the values are once, few, many and, for expanded clones, a class.

size,J,D,V,DNA,CDR3
NA,TRBJ1-2,NA,TRBV21-1,TGTGCCAGCCGGGACGGACAGGGGGCGGGGGGCTACACCTTC,CASRDGQGAGGYTF
NA,TRBJ2-1,NA,TRBV4-1,TGCGCCAGCAGCCAAGGGTGGAGCTCCTACAATGAGCAGTTCTTC,CASSQGWSSYNEQFF
NA,TRBJ2-5,TRBD1,TRBV5-1,TGCGCCAGCAGCCCCGGACAGGGAGTGGAGACCCAGTACTTC,CASSPGQGVETQYF
NA,TRBJ1-1,NA,TRBV6-6,TGTGCCAGCAGTTACTTTGGGGACAAGAACACTGAAGCTTTCTTT,CASSYFGDKNTEAFF
NA,TRBJ2-7,NA,TRBV2,TGTGCCAGCTCCCCCGCGGATCCCTACGAGCAGTACTTC,CASSPADPYEQYF
few,TRBJ2-2,TRBD2,TRBV27,TGTGCCAGCAGCCTTAGCGGGAGGGACACCGGGGAGCTGTTTTTT,CASSLSGRDTGELFF
NA,TRBJ2-5,NA,TRBV7-2,TGTGCCAGCAGGCTTTTCCCCGGCCAAGAGACCCAGTACTTC,CASRLFPGQETQYF
few,TRBJ1-1,NA,TRBV29-1,TGCAGCGGGGGGACAATGGGAGCGAACACTGAAGCTTTCTTT,CSGGTMGANTEAFF
NA,TRBJ2-7,TRBD1,TRBV7-3,TGTGCCAGCAGCTTAAACGGGACAGAGAGCTACGAGCAGTACTTC,CASSLNGTESYEQYF
NA,TRBJ2-3,NA,TRBV30,TGTGCCTGGATACTAATCACGGCAGATACGCAGTATTTT,CAWILITADTQYF
NA,TRBJ2-3,TRBD1,TRBV9,TGTGCCAGCAGCCCACGGACAGGGGACACAGATACGCAGTATTTT,CASSPRTGDTDTQYF
NA,TRBJ1-6,TRBD1,TRBV28,TGTGCCAGCGGACAGGGCTATTCACCCCTCCACTTT,CASGQGYSPLHF
NA,TRBJ2-3,TRBD1,TRBV11-2,TGTGCCAGCAGCTTAGATCAGGGGGACACAGATACGCAGTATTTT,CASSLDQGDTDTQYF
NA,TRBJ2-7,TRBD1,TRBV5-1,TGCGCCAGCAGGCAGACAGGGTCAGGGGAGTACTTC,CASRQTGSGEYF
NA,TRBJ2-2,NA,TRBV9,TGTGCCAGCAGCCTCGGAGGGCGGTCGAACACCGGGGAGCTGTTTTTT,CASSLGGRSNTGELFF
NA,TRBJ2-7,NA,TRBV6-5,TGTGCCAGCAGTAGCAACAGGGTCAGCAACGAGCAGTACTTC,CASSSNRVSNEQYF
NA,TRBJ2-2,NA,TRBV11-3,TGTGCCAGCAGCTTAGATGGAGGGAAACGCGGGGAGCTGTTTTTT,CASSLDGGKRGELFF
NA,TRBJ1-3,NA,TRBV4-1,TGCGCCAGCAGCGGGAGTCCAGTGTCTGGAAACACCATATATTTT,CASSGSPVSGNTIYF
NA,TRBJ2-7,TRBD2,TRBV27,TGTGCCTGCGGACTAGCGGGACTCTACGAGCAGTACTTC,CACGLAGLYEQYF
few,TRBJ2-7,TRBD2,TRBV19,TGTGCCAGTAGCCCGGGACTAGCGAACTACGAGCAGTACTTC,CASSPGLANYEQYF
once,TRBJ2-7,NA,TRBV6-5,TGTGCCAGCAGCCGCGGGGGCAGGGCGTCAGAGCAGTACTTC,CASSRGGRASEQYF
NA,TRBJ2-3,TRBD1,TRBV7-9,TGTGCCAGCAGCCAGCCACAGGGGGTTGGCACAGATACGCAGTATTTT,CASSQPQGVGTDTQYF
NA,TRBJ2-1,TRBD2,TRBV13,TGTGCCAGCAGCACGACTAGCGGGAGGGCCACGGGGGCCTACAATGAGCAGTTCTTC,CASSTTSGRATGAYNEQFF
NA,TRBJ2-1,NA,TRBV4-3,TGCGCCAGCAGCCAATCCGTGGCGGGCAATGAGCAGTTCTTC,CASSQSVAGNEQFF
NA,TRBJ2-7,TRBD2,TRBV10-3,TGTGCCGTCTCGGGACTAGCGGGAGGGCCCGTCGACGAGCAGTACTTC,CAVSGLAGGPVDEQYF
once,TRBJ2-7,NA,TRBV6-5,TGTGCCAGCAGGATCACTAGCTTGGATTACGAGCAGTACTTC,CASRITSLDYEQYF
NA,TRBJ1-5,NA,TRBV28,TGTGCCAGCAGTTTAGTAGGCGGGAATCAGCCCCAGCATTTT,CASSLVGGNQPQHF
NA,TRBJ2-3,TRBD2,TRBV19,TGTGCCAGTAGTATGTTTAGCGGGAGTAGAGATACGCAGTATTTT,CASSMFSGSRDTQYF
NA,TRBJ2-1,TRBD1,TRBV18,TGTGCCAGCTCCCTCGGACAGGGCGATGAGCAGTTCTTC,CASSLGQGDEQFF
few,TRBJ2-1,TRBD1,TRBV29-1,TGCAGCGTCGACAGGGATGAGCAGTTCTTC,CSVDRDEQFF
NA,TRBJ2-3,TRBD2,TRBV7-8,TGTGCCAGCAGCCCCTGGACTAGCGGGAGGGGGTCAGATACGCAGTATTTT,CASSPWTSGRGSDTQYF
NA,TRBJ2-7,TRBD1,TRBV11-3,TGTGCCAGCAGCTCCGGGACAGGTTCCTACGAGCAGTACTTC,CASSSGTGSYEQYF
NA,TRBJ2-7,TRBD2,TRBV7-2,TGTGCCAGCAGCTCCCGACTAGCGGGACTTGTATTACAGCAGTACTTC,CASSSRLAGLVLQQYF
NA,TRBJ2-7,NA,TRBV5-1,TGCGCCAGCAGCTTGGAGGGGAACCCTTCCTACGAGCAGTACTTC,CASSLEGNPSYEQYF
once,TRBJ2-7,TRBD1,TRBV18,TGTGCCAGCTCGCCTCTTCGGACAGGGGCGACAACAGACTACGAGCAGTACTTC,CASSPLRTGATTDYEQYF
NA,TRBJ2-1,NA,TRBV29-1,TGCAGCGTTCTCAGTCCTCGGGGGTACAATGAGCAGTTCTTC,CSVLSPRGYNEQFF
NA,TRBJ2-1,NA,TRBV27,TGTGCCAGCAGTTTATTGCCGGGAGAGGGCCATGAGCAGTTCTTC,CASSLLPGEGHEQFF
NA,TRBJ1-3,TRBD1,TRBV4-3,TGCGCCAGCAGCCAAGTGGGGGCACGACAGGGGACTGGAAACACCATATATTTT,CASSQVGARQGTGNTIYF
NA,TRBJ1-1,TRBD1,TRBV7-6,TGTGCCAGCAGCGACCCGACAGGGGCTGACACTGAAGCTTTCTTT,CASSDPTGADTEAFF
once,TRBJ2-3,NA,TRBV29-1,TGCAGCGGGGAGGTGGGAGATACGCAGTATTTT,CSGEVGDTQYF
NA,TRBJ1-2,NA,TRBV27,TGTGCCAGCAGTTTTGCAGGGGAAGTCTCAGGCTACACCTTC,CASSFAGEVSGYTF
NA,TRBJ2-6,NA,TRBV6-4,TGTGCCAGCAGTGAAGGTCCGGGCAACGTCCTGACTTTC,CASSEGPGNVLTF
NA,TRBJ2-3,TRBD2,TRBV4-3,TGCGCCAGCAGCCAAGATAGCCTAGCGGGGGCGTTGAGCACAGATACGCAGTATTTT,CASSQDSLAGALSTDTQYF
NA,TRBJ2-3,TRBD2,TRBV30,TGTGCCTGGAGCCACGGGCTAGCGGGAGGGCCGGGGGATACGCAGTATTTT,CAWSHGLAGGPGDTQYF
NA,TRBJ1-4,NA,TRBV11-3,TGTGCCAGCAGCTCTCAGGGTGAAAAACTGTTTTTT,CASSSQGEKLFF
NA,TRBJ2-7,TRBD1,TRBV7-8,TGTGCCAGCAGCACCCGGACAGGGGGGATCTACGAGCAGTACTTC,CASSTRTGGIYEQYF
NA,TRBJ2-3,TRBD2,TRBV29-1,TGCAGCGTAATTAGCGGGAGGGCAGGCGCAGATACGCAGTATTTT,CSVISGRAGADTQYF